The present entry profiles one T cell receptor (beta chain) with its context. A single count supports this clone. Its antigen is unknown. No much larger clone is present one base from it, and per-base qualities are unavailable. This sample was included in a study of blood T cell repertoires in COVID-19 (dated by TCRdb to the early 2020s). Regarding the study in general: The collaborator samples originated in the United States, Italy and Spain and spanned the acute and convalescent phases of COVID-19. Subjects who had been exposed to COVID-19, were actively infected with it, or had recovered from it provided the deeply sampled blood TCRbeta repertoires that made up the dataset. A freely available public database, intended as a resource for researchers studying the immune response to SARS-CoV-2, is where the repertoires were released. The samples were drawn from two sources: the first 160 participants of the ongoing ImmuneRACE study, and 1,000 to 1,500 subjects contributed by 6 global collaborators. The material from the prospective study consisted of cDNA or gDNA derived from T cells, B-cell-depleted T cells, or PBMCs. Sample metadata almost always included a de-identified subject ID, COVID-19 status, age in years and sex. Where HLA class I and class II types were available, the types were taken from metadata supplied by the sample provider, not from assay-based typing.

Results and caveats for the whole study, not just this receptor: How much clinical and demographic metadata was included differed by source and by participant, and the metadata was provided uncurated.

The immunoSEQ Assay, a bias-controlled multiplex PCR, was used to amplify TCRbeta CDR3 regions from genomic DNA. Per the authors' processing: The number of nucleated cells in each sample was estimated from the amplification of reference gene primers within the assay. To quantify the absolute abundance of each unique TCRbeta CDR3 rearrangement, sequence reads were collapsed and filtered. For each sample, productive Simpson clonality was calculated as the square root of Simpson's diversity index across productive rearrangements. TCRdb took over this immuneACCESS table, retaining in-frame rearrangements with V and J assigned. Such tables are incomplete; in checked studies, under half of the missing clones stem from an unresolved V gene, and the remainder is unexplained. V and J calls and clone size are copied from that table; D and trimming were computed from the DNA. Within this sample are some 40,000 clones, with roughly nine tenths of them counted one time only. Together, the top ten hold around 2% of the sample.

Collaborating institutions collected whole blood in K2EDTA tubes following their own protocols. For TCRbeta analysis, collaborators shipped samples in one of three forms: frozen whole blood, isolated PBMCs, or DNA extracted from either of those sample types. V sheds 3 bases and J sheds 2 bases, leaving 17 bases between their ends. CDR1 SEHNR and CDR2 FQNEAQ are derived from the germline V gene (reference sequence). The CDR3 starts with the cysteine, ends with the phenylalanine, and has 17 residues. Just the 51-base CDR3 DNA is kept, in frame starting at base 1. The rearranged segments are TRBV7-9 and TRBJ1-5; TRBD1 is perhaps the D gene, given 5 matching bases. This clonotype was sampled from a man aged 50 to 60 with active COVID-19. Sequenced: peripheral blood. The CDR3 sequence is CASSFSGGTGGNQPQHF. The DNA reads TGTGCCAGCAGCTTCTCGGGGGGTACCGGGGGCAATCAGCCCCAGCATTTT. With all but the CDR3 taken from the reference TRBV7-9 and TRBJ1-5 genes, the full variable domain is: DTGVSQNPRHKITKRGQNVTFRCDPISEHNRLYWYRQTLGQGPEFLTYFQNEAQLEKSRLLSDRFSAERPKGSFSTLEIQRTEQGDSAMYLCASSFSGGTGGNQPQHFGDGTRLSIL.